These 9 T cell receptor beta chains originate from one sample sequenced in a study of post-analysis software for immune sequencing data. The study's findings and limits: Elevated frequency relative to controls characterized several TRBV segments in patients, TRBV5-6, TRBV5-1 and TRBV20-1 among them.

Unique molecular identifiers featured in each of the TCR beta cDNA libraries. TCRdb called the PCR reads again in MiXCR, with one record for every CDR3 protein. The profile covers about 150,000 distinct CDR3 sequences, with about 29% appearing a single time and around 1.5% taken by the ten largest. Which antigens these TCRs recognize remains unknown. Sequences were obtained from blood. The receptors originated from a girl between 10 and 17 years old with multiple sclerosis.

This clonotype has just a few counts. The chain has TRBV14 and TRBJ2-7; D is undetermined. The CDR3 totals 13 residues. Germline-derived CDR1 and CDR2 are SGHDN and FVKESK. The V end was cut by 4 bases, the J end by 6 bases, with 13 bases between. The CDR3 spells CASSLQVRSEQYF. The CDR3 DNA reads TGTGCCAGCAGCCTTCAAGTCAGATCCGAGCAGTACTTC.

The sample holds many counts of this clonotype. The rearrangement uses TRBV9 and TRBJ2-1; D unresolved. Trimming removed 0 bases at V and 9 bases at J, with 4 bases between. From germline, CDR1 is SGDLS and CDR2 YYNGEE. CDR3 length equals 11 residues. The CDR3 coding sequence is TGTGCCAGCAGCGTAGCCCGTGAGCAGTTCTTC. It codes for CASSVAREQFF.

This clonotype has a handful of counts. This chain's CDR3 is CASSLSGLAKNIQYF. The DNA for the CDR3 is TGTGCCAGCAGTTTAAGCGGTTTAGCCAAAAACATTCAGTACTTC. The chain has TRBV12-3 or TRBV12-4 and TRBJ2-4; the D gene is possibly TRBD2 (5 bases). With 2 bases removed from V and 0 bases from J, the gap between germline ends came to 8 bases. The CDR3 has 15 amino acids.

In its sample, this clonotype was seen many times. This chain uses TRBV20-1 with TRBJ2-4; a possible D gene is TRBD1 (5 bases). The V end was cut by 5 bases, the J end by 1 base, with 12 bases between. The CDR3 totals 14 residues. Germline V gene lookup returns CDR1 DFQATT and CDR2 SNEGSKA (reference sequence). CDR3 amino acids: CSAPVPGAKNIQYF. CDR3 DNA sequence: TGCAGTGCTCCCGTACCAGGGGCCAAAAACATTCAGTACTTC.

The chain recombines TRBV10-3 with TRBJ1-1; D is unclear. This CDR3 region has 16 residues. Between the trimmed V and J ends, which lost 0 bases and 1 base, there was a span of 12 bases. Germline CDR1 is ENHRY and CDR2 is SYGVKD. The CDR3 DNA is TGTGCCATCAGTGAGTCTCCTGGTTCGTCGAACACTGAAGCTTTCTTT. It yields the protein CAISESPGSSNTEAFF.

This clonotype was recorded once. This may stem from a read error, because a much larger clone lies one nucleotide away. This rearrangement joins TRBV5-1 to TRBJ2-4; perhaps TRBD2 as D (5 bases). This CDR3 is built from 13 residues. Germline V lookup: CDR1 SGHRS, CDR2 YFSETQ. The V and J ends lost 4 bases and 6 bases respectively, with 11 bases between them. CDR3 in DNA: TGCGCCAGCAGCCCCGGAGGTGGAAACATTCAGTACTTC. Protein: CASSPGGGNIQYF.

V and J are TRBV12-3 or TRBV12-4 and TRBJ2-5; TRBD2 is a possible D gene (6 bases). Trimming took 6 bases from V and 2 from J, leaving 10 bases between them. The CDR3 spans 13 residues. The CDR3 protein is CASSRSGQETQYF. The CDR3 DNA reads TGTGCCAGCAGCCGCAGCGGGCAAGAGACCCAGTACTTC.

This clonotype was picked up many times. The chain links TRBV7-2 to TRBJ2-1; no clear D gene. V shed 1 base and J shed 4 bases, with 11 bases lying between them. CDR1 SGHTA and CDR2 FQGNSA come from the germline V gene. The CDR3 is 15 residues long. The CDR3 is CASSLGGLWYNEQFF. For the CDR3, the DNA is TGTGCCAGCAGCTTAGGTGGATTGTGGTACAATGAGCAGTTCTTC.

This clonotype was observed at least ten times. The rearrangement links TRBV7-9 to TRBJ2-1, with D unresolved. Germline V CDR1 and CDR2: SEHNR, FQNEAQ (reference sequence). V was trimmed by 3 bases and J by 6 bases, leaving 6 bases between them. The CDR3 runs 12 residues. Written as DNA, the CDR3 is TGTGCCAGCAGCTTCAGGCCCAATGAGCAGTTCTTC. It encodes CASSFRPNEQFF.